A single sample is the source of the 23 T cell receptor beta chains below, sequenced in a study of CXCR3-negative and CXCR3-positive naive CD8 T cells. The study, taken as a whole, reports: Against CXCR3-negative naive cells, CXCR3-positive naive cells showed more hydrophobic TRB CDR3s.

These TCRs are of unknown antigen specificity. TRB cDNA was prepared as libraries by UMI-labeled 5' RACE. TCRdb processed the 5' RACE reads again and assigns one entry to each CDR3 protein, with no DNA. This table lists around 150,000 distinct CDR3 sequences. Sequencing used naive CXCR3+ CD8+ T cells from blood. Documented subset: CD45RO-CCR7+CD27+CD95- naive CD8+ T cells expressing CXCR3 (TNR3+). These receptors originate from a human donor in good health. Some clones in this sample may be carry-over from other donors' samples.

This sequence joins TRBV6-2 or TRBV6-3 and TRBJ2-3; TCRdb picks TRBD1, but there is no DNA to check that call. This CDR3 has 15 residues. The germline CDR1 and CDR2 sequences are MNHEY and SVGEGT. CDR3 sequence: CASSPKTGVADTQYF.

The chain uses TRBV6-1 and TRBJ2-7. The CDR3 has 14 residues. The germline CDR1 and CDR2 sequences are MNHNS and SASEGT. This chain's CDR3 is CASREGTGPYEQYF.

The gene calls are TRBV29-1 and TRBJ2-7. Germline lookup yields CDR1 SQVTM and CDR2 ANQGSEA. The CDR3 has 12 amino acids. The CDR3 protein is CSVEDGSYEQYF.

The V call is TRBV27, the J call TRBJ2-7. Germline CDR1 and CDR2: MNHEY and SMNVEV (reference sequence). This CDR3 region has 15 residues. CDR3: CASSLRQHYSYEQYF.

This sequence joins TRBV6-5 and TRBJ1-2; the TRBD1 assignment by TCRdb is unverifiable without DNA. The CDR3 has 14 residues. The germline V gene encodes CDR1 MNHEY and CDR2 SVGAGI. CDR3 residues: CASSSGTGIYGYTF.

The chain combines TRBV6-5 with TRBJ2-7; no DNA is available, so the TRBD1 call from TCRdb remains unchecked. CDR3 size: 17 residues. Germline V gives CDR1 MNHEY, CDR2 SVGAGI. CDR3 in amino acids: CASSSWRQGAHSYEQYF.

The chain has TRBV5-5 and TRBJ1-2. The CDR3 totals 14 residues. Germline V gives CDR1 SGHKS, CDR2 YYEKEE (reference sequence). The CDR3 is CASSFTGGNYGYTF.

This rearrangement joins TRBV11-1 to TRBJ2-5; TCRdb indicates TRBD2, and absent DNA this call remains unverified. In germline, CDR1 is SGHAT, CDR2 FQDESV (reference sequence). The length of the CDR3 is 17 residues. This CDR3 is CASSARGLGEEEETQYF.

The V gene is TRBV18, the J gene TRBJ2-3; no DNA is available, so the TRBD2 call from TCRdb remains unchecked. From germline, CDR1 is KGHSH and CDR2 LQKENI. The CDR3 is 16 amino acids. This CDR3 reads CASSRTSGGSTDTQYF. Supplemented by reference TRBV18 and TRBJ2-3, the full variable domain reads NAGVMQNPRHLVRRRGQEARLRCSPMKGHSHVYWYRQLPEEGLKFMVYLQKENIIDESGMPKERFSAEFPKEGPSILRIQQVVRGDSAAYFCASSRTSGGSTDTQYFGPGTRLTVL.

V gene TRBV29-1 combines with J gene TRBJ2-7; TCRdb's D call, TRBD1, is unchecked because there is no DNA. Germline-derived CDR1 and CDR2 are SQVTM and ANQGSEA. The CDR3 is 16 amino acids. CDR3: CSVEREGGGWQETQYF.

The chain joins TRBV7-9 to TRBJ2-7; TCRdb names TRBD2, which stays unverified in the absence of DNA. This CDR3 contains 16 residues. CDR1 and CDR2 from the germline V gene are SEHNR and FQNEAQ (reference sequence). The CDR3 sequence: CASSLGLGKASYEQYF.

This chain uses TRBV20-1 with TRBJ2-7. Germline loops: CDR1 DFQATT, CDR2 SNEGSKA (reference sequence). The CDR3 contains 13 residues. CDR3 amino acids: CSARNRKSYEQYF.

V usage is TRBV12-3 or TRBV12-4 and J usage is TRBJ2-7; TCRdb returns TRBD1, unconfirmable since there is no DNA. There are 14 residues in the CDR3. CDR3 region: CASRGGGRLNEQYF.

The chain uses TRBV6-5 and TRBJ2-3; lacking DNA, the TRBD1 call made by TCRdb goes unchecked. Germline V gene sequence: CDR1 MNHEY, CDR2 SVGAGI. This CDR3 region has 13 residues. The CDR3 protein is CASSFDSSNTQYF.

The V gene is TRBV9, the J gene TRBJ2-2; TCRdb names TRBD1, which stays unverified in the absence of DNA. Germline V gene sequence: CDR1 SGDLS, CDR2 YYNGEE. The CDR3 sequence is 16 residues long. CDR3 sequence: CASSASGGPNTGELFF.

The chain employs TRBV7-9 and TRBJ2-4; the D call from TCRdb, TRBD1, cannot be confirmed without DNA. The CDR3 sequence is 13 residues long. The germline gives CDR1 SEHNR, CDR2 FQNEAQ (reference sequence). CDR3 sequence reads: CASRPPLGGIQYF.

The V and J genes are TRBV10-1 and TRBJ1-1. The CDR3 spans 13 residues. Germline CDR1 is WNHNN and CDR2 is SYGVQD (reference sequence). CDR3 sequence: CPSSTIGTTEAFF.

The genes are TRBV4-3 and TRBJ2-1; the TCRdb call, TRBD1, lacks DNA for checking. Germline V lookup: CDR1 LGHNA, CDR2 YSLEER. CDR3 length: 14 residues. The CDR3: CASSLEDLGDEQFF.

V usage is TRBV14 and J usage is TRBJ2-3. CDR1 and CDR2 (germline): SGHDN, FVKESK. There are 14 residues in the CDR3. CDR3 sequence: CASSLWTNTDTQYF.

The chain combines TRBV5-6 with TRBJ2-1; the D gene TCRdb calls, TRBD2, cannot be checked with no DNA. This CDR3 spans 15 amino acids. Germline CDR1 SGHDT, CDR2 YYEEEE. The chain's CDR3 is CASSLRLASYNEQFF.

The genes are TRBV20-1 and TRBJ2-1; as DNA is missing, the TRBD1 call by TCRdb cannot be tested. The V gene's germline CDR1 is DFQATT and CDR2 SNEGSKA (reference sequence). The CDR3 runs 14 residues. CDR3 sequence: CSARDRGDYNEQFF.

V gene TRBV12-3 or TRBV12-4 combines with J gene TRBJ1-4; absent DNA, TCRdb's TRBD1 call cannot be checked. The CDR3 length is 13 residues. CDR3 sequence reads: CASSQGGNEKLFF.

The genes are TRBV21-1 and TRBJ2-7; TCRdb selects TRBD1, and the lack of DNA leaves this call unchecked. TRBV21-1 is a pseudogene locus. The CDR3 contains 19 residues. CDR3 sequence reads: CASNDPTGLVHRNSYEQYF.